The 8 T cell receptor beta chains below were found in one sample sequenced in a study of shared clonotypes between healthy human individuals (dated by TCRdb to the early 2020s). Library preparation was by the immunoSEQ multiplex PCR assay. Sourced from immuneACCESS, this table was stored by TCRdb with only in-frame sequences that have V and J called. A share of the clones is absent; for the studies checked, an unresolved V gene accounts for under half, and the remainder has no known explanation. The sample table contains 2 million to 2.5 million clones; only one count was recorded for nearly 97% of them. The ten largest account for 0.13% of the sample. Material for sequencing was naive CD4+ T cells sorted from blood. According to the study, the label for this sample's cell subset or site signals: CD45RA+ positively selected. Receptors originate from a man aged 18 to 29 in good health.

The gene calls are TRBV9 and TRBJ1-4; TRBD1 agrees at 7 bases. CDR1 is SGDLS, CDR2 YYNGEE, per germline. The V segment lost 4 bases and the J segment 5 bases; nucleotides outside the gene matches: 2. The CDR3 spans 13 residues. The CDR3 nucleotides read TGTGCCAGCAGCCGACAGGGAAATGAAAAACTGTTTTTT. This sequence encodes CASSRQGNEKLFF.

This clone appeared a single time. The gene calls are TRBV11-1 and TRBJ1-4; 7 bases agree with TRBD1. Germline V gene sequence: CDR1 SGHAT, CDR2 FQDESV (reference sequence). CDR3 length: 15 amino acids. Trimming removed 5 bases from V and 5 bases from J; junction bases left unmatched: 8. In DNA form, the CDR3 reads TGTGCCAGCAGCCTTGGGACAGTCCTGAATGAAAAACTGTTTTTT. It codes for CASSLGTVLNEKLFF. Variable domain in full (rest from reference TRBV11-1 and TRBJ1-4): EAEVAQSPRYKITEKSQAVAFWCDPISGHATLYWYRQILGQGPELLVQFQDESVVDDSQLPKDRFSAERLKGVDSTLKIQPAELGDSAMYLCASSLGTVLNEKLFFGSGTQLSVL.

V is TRBV6-6 and J is TRBJ2-5; 8 nucleotides agree with TRBD2. Unmatched junction bases numbered 6, after V lost 4 bases and J lost 5 bases. The CDR3 is made up of 14 amino acids. Looked up from germline, CDR1 is MNHNY and CDR2 is SVGAGI (reference sequence). The CDR3 nucleotides read TGTGCCAGCAGTTCAGCGGGAGTCAGGGAGACCCAGTACTTC. This codes for CASSSAGVRETQYF.

The CDR3 DNA follows: TGTGCCAGCAGCTTACAAGAAAGGTTTAATTCACCCCTCCACTTT. Amino acid sequence: CASSLQERFNSPLHF. The rearrangement joins TRBV7-6 to TRBJ1-6, with D uncertain. V lost 2 bases and J 6 bases, leaving 11 bases between the germline ends. The CDR3 sequence is 15 residues long. Germline lookup yields CDR1 SGHVS and CDR2 FNYEAQ.

The chain has TRBV5-6 and TRBJ2-2; 9 bases align to TRBD1. This CDR3 region has 16 residues. Per germline, CDR1 SGHDT and CDR2 YYEEEE. J lost 5 bases, V lost 4 bases, and 9 bases had no gene match. CDR3 sequence reads: CASSPGTGLSTGELFF. CDR3 DNA sequence: TGTGCCAGCAGCCCCGGGACAGGGTTAAGTACCGGGGAGCTGTTTTTT.

The rearrangement links TRBV30 to TRBJ2-2, with D maybe TRBD1 (6 bases). This CDR3 is 14 amino acids long. Germline V gene sequence: CDR1 GTSNPN, CDR2 SVGIG (reference sequence). The V end was cut by 6 bases, the J end by 2 bases, with 13 bases between. CDR3 nucleotide sequence: TGTGCCTGCCAAGGACAGATTAACACCGGGGAGCTGTTTTTT. Its translation is CACQGQINTGELFF.

This chain connects TRBV19 to TRBJ1-4; maybe TRBD1 (5 bases). V gave up 5 bases and J gave up 10 bases, with 20 bases separating them. From germline, CDR1 is LNHDA and CDR2 SQIVND (reference sequence). The CDR3 contains 15 residues. The CDR3 spells CASSSPGPQWGKLFF. CDR3 sequence (DNA): TGTGCCAGTAGTTCCCCGGGACCTCAGTGGGGAAAACTGTTTTTT.

Comments on this clone: Distinct nucleotide sequences in the sample also encode this CDR3. CDR3 protein: CASSEVGLAGSYEQYF. CDR3 nucleotide sequence: TGTGCCAGCAGTGAGGTAGGACTAGCGGGCTCCTACGAGCAGTACTTC. The rearrangement links TRBV2 to TRBJ2-7; TRBD2 matches 11 bases. Trimming took 3 bases from V and 0 from J; bases not matched to a gene: 4. Per the germline V gene, CDR1 is SNHLY and CDR2 is FYNNEI. This CDR3 spans 16 amino acids.